This T cell receptor (beta chain) emerged from a study of identical twins. The study's findings and limits: Analyses of zero insertions could, in part, be confounded by invariant MAIT and iNKT cells.

In regard to this clonotype: Its matching antigen is unknown.

TCRdb fed the 5' RACE reads into MiXCR, producing one record per CDR3 protein. The profile shows approximately 550,000 distinct CDR3 sequences, approximately 20% of them singletons. The CDR3 contains 16 residues. Germline V lookup: CDR1 LNHDA, CDR2 SQIVND (reference sequence). The V end was cut by 3 bases, the J end by 2 bases, with 11 bases between. These data are also associated with another study on yellow fever vaccine responses in identical twins.

The sequence was obtained from a woman between 18 and 29 years old in good health. This chain uses TRBV19 with TRBJ2-6; D may be TRBD1 (5 bases). Specimen: CD4+ T cells sorted from blood. For the CDR3, the DNA is TGTGCCAGTAGTATGTGGACAACGACTGGGGCCAACGTCCTGACTTTC. Protein: CASSMWTTTGANVLTF.